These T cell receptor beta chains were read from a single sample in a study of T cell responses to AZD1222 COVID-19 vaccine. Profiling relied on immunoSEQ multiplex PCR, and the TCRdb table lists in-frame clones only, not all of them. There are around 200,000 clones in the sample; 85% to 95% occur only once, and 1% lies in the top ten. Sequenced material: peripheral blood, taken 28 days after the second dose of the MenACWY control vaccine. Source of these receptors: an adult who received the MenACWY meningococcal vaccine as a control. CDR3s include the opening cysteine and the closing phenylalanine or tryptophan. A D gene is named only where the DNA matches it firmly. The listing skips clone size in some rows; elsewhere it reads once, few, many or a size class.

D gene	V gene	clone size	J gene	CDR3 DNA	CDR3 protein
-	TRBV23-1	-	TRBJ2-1	TGCGCCAGCAGTCAATCACCCGACCGCCCCAATGAGCAGTTCTTC	CASSQSPDRPNEQFF
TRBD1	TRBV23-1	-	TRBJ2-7	TGCGCCAGCAGTCATTCCCGGGACAGGGATGTCTACGAGCAGTACTTC	CASSHSRDRDVYEQYF
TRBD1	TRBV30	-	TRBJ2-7	TGTGCCTGGAATAAAGAGGGGGCAGGTGAGCAGTACTTC	CAWNKEGAGEQYF
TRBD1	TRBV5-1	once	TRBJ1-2	TGCGCCAGCAGCTCTACAGGGGAAGTCGATGGCTACACCTTC	CASSSTGEVDGYTF
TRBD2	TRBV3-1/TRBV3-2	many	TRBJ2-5	TGTGCCAGCAGCCCCCACCCCGCCGGGACTAGCGGGGGTGAGACCCAGTACTTC	CASSPHPAGTSGGETQYF
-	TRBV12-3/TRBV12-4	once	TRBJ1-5	TGTGCCAGCAGCGGGAACAATCAGCCCCAGCATTTT	CASSGNNQPQHF
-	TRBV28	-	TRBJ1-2	TGTGCCAGCAGTTTATCGTTGGAGGGCGGGGTTAATGGCTACACCTTC	CASSLSLEGGVNGYTF
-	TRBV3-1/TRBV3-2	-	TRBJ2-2	TGTGCCAGCAGCCAAGTGAGGGGGGAGCTGTTTTTT	CASSQVRGELFF
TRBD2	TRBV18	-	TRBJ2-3	TGTGCCAGCTCACTACTCACTAGCGAAGATACGCAGTATTTT	CASSLLTSEDTQYF
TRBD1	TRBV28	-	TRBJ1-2	TGTGCCAGCAGTCGGGGACAGAGCAGTTATGGCTACACCTTC	CASSRGQSSYGYTF
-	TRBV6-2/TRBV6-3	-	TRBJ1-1	TGTGCCAGCAGTTACGCAGAGAACACTGAAGCTTTCTTT	CASSYAENTEAFF
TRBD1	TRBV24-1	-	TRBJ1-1	TGTGCCACTAATACAGGGGAAACTGAAGCTTTCTTT	CATNTGETEAFF
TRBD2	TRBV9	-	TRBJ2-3	TGTGCCAGCAGCGTAGGAACTAGCGGTATCACAGATACGCAGTATTTT	CASSVGTSGITDTQYF
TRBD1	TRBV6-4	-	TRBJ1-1	TGTGCCAGCAGTGACTCGAGCAGGGGGATCCACACTGAAGCTTTCTTT	CASSDSSRGIHTEAFF
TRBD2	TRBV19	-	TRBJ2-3	TGTGCCAGTAGTATGCTAGCGGCCCTCACAGATACGCAGTATTTT	CASSMLAALTDTQYF
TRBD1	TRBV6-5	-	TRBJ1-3	TGTGCCAGCAGTCATGGGACAGGGGGAAACACCATATATTTT	CASSHGTGGNTIYF
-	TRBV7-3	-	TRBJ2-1	TGTGCCAGCAGCCTAGAATTGGGGGGTTCGGACAATGAGCAGTTCTTC	CASSLELGGSDNEQFF
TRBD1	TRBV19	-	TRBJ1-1	TGTGCCAGTAGTGAGACAGGGGATAAAAAGAACACTGAAGCTTTCTTT	CASSETGDKKNTEAFF
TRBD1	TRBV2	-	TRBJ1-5	TGTGCCAGCAGACTCGGACAGGGCGGTCAGCCCCAGCATTTT	CASRLGQGGQPQHF
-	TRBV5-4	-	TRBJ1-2	TGTGCCAGCAGCTTGAACAGGGCCTATGGCTACACCTTC	CASSLNRAYGYTF
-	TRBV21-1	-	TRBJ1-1	TGTGCCAGCAGCAAAACAAAAAAACCGACATCTCCTGCATTGAACACTGAAGCTTTCTTT	CASSKTKKPTSPALNTEAFF
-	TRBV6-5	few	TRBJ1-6	TGTGCCAGCAGTTACGATGGAGTACCTAATTCACCCCTCCACTTT	CASSYDGVPNSPLHF
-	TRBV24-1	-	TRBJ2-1	TGTGCCACCAGTGATTTGGATGCGGTAAATGAGCAGTTCTTC	CATSDLDAVNEQFF
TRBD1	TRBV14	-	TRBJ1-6	TGTGCCAGCAGGGGGACAGGGTCCTATTCACCCCTCCACTTT	CASRGTGSYSPLHF
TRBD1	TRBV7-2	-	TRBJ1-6	TGTGCCAGCAGGGGACAGGGTAGCTCCTATAATTCACCCCTCCACTTT	CASRGQGSSYNSPLHF
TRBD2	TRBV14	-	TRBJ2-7	TGTGCCAGCAGCCAAGATCGACTAGCGGGGTTGTACGAGCAGTACTTC	CASSQDRLAGLYEQYF
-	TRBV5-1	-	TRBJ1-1	TGCGCCAGCAGCTTGCGGGAGAACACTGAAGCTTTCTTT	CASSLRENTEAFF
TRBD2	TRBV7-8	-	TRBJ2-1	TGTGCCAGCAGGCCTATTAGCGGGGGGGCGAATGAGCAGTTCTTC	CASRPISGGANEQFF
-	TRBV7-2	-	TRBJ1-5	TGTGCCAGCAGCCTTCAGAAGGGTAGTAATCAGCCCCAGCATTTT	CASSLQKGSNQPQHF
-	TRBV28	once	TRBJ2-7	TGTGCCAGCAGTTCCACCTACGAGCAGTACTTC	CASSSTYEQYF
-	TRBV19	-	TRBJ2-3	TGTGCCACCCGGACGGATTATAGCACAGATACGCAGTATTTT	CATRTDYSTDTQYF
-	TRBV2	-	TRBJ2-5	TGTGCCAGCAGTGAGGAGACCCAGTACTTC	CASSEETQYF
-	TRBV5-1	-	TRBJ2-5	TGCGCCAGCAGCTTGGAACCTACAGGCGCTGAGACCCAGTACTTC	CASSLEPTGAETQYF
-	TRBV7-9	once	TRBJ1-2	TGTGCCAGCAGCGCCGCCGGAGGGCTTGGCTACACCTTC	CASSAAGGLGYTF
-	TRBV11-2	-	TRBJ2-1	TGTGCCAGCAGCTGGGGATCAAATGAGCAGTTCTTC	CASSWGSNEQFF
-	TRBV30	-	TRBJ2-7	TGTGCCTGGAGCCGGGGGGCTCGTTACGAGCAGTACTTC	CAWSRGARYEQYF
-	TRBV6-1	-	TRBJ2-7	TGTGCCAGCAGTGAAAGTCAGGGAAGAACCTACGAGCAGTACTTC	CASSESQGRTYEQYF
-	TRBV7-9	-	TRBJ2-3	TGTGCCAGCAGCCTGTCACTCAGCACAGATACGCAGTATTTT	CASSLSLSTDTQYF
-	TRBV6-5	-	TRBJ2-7	TGTGCCAGCAGGATGGACCGGGCCTCCCACGAGCAGTACTTC	CASRMDRASHEQYF
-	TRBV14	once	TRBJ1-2	TGTGCCAGCAGCCAGGGTCAAAACTATGGCTACACCTTC	CASSQGQNYGYTF
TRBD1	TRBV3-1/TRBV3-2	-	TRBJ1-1	TGTGCCAGCAGGCTACAGGGGAGGGCTGGCACTGAAGCTTTCTTT	CASRLQGRAGTEAFF
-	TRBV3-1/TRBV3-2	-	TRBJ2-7	TGTGCCAGCAGCCAAGTGGCAGCCTCCTCCTACGAGCAGTACTTC	CASSQVAASSYEQYF
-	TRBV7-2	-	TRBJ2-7	TGTGCCAGCAGCTTAGGCCCAGCGGGCAACGAGCAGTACTTC	CASSLGPAGNEQYF
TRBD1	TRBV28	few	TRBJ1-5	TGTGCCAGCAGTTTCCAGGGACAGGGGGCAACGCAGCCCCAGCATTTT	CASSFQGQGATQPQHF
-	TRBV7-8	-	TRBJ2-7	TGTGCCAGCAGCCGAGCCGCGAGCTCCTACGAGCAGTACTTC	CASSRAASSYEQYF
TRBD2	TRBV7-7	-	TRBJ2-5	TGTGCTAGCAGCTTAGGTAGCGGGGCCGGGGGAGAGACCCAGTACTTC	CASSLGSGAGGETQYF
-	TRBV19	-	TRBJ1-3	TGTGCCAGTAGCCTGGGGGCGGGAAACACCATATATTTT	CASSLGAGNTIYF
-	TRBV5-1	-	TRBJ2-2	TGCGCCAGCAGCCTACAGGGAGGCAACACCGGGGAGCTGTTTTTT	CASSLQGGNTGELFF